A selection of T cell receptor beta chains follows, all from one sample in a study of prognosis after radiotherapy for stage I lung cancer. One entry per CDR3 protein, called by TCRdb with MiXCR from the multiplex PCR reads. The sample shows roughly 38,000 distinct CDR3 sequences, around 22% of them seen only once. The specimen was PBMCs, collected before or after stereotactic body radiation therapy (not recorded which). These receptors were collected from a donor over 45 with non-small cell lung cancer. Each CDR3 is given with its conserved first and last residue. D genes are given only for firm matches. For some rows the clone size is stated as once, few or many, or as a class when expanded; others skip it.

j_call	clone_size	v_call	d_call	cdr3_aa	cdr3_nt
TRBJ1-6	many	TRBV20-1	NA	CSARPGTRGSPLHF	TGCAGTGCTAGGCCCGGGACCCGGGGTTCACCCCTCCACTTT
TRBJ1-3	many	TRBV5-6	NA	CASSLSPGAAGNTIYF	TGTGCCAGCAGCTTAAGCCCGGGGGCAGCTGGAAACACCATATATTTT
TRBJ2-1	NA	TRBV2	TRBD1	CASRWTGVDEQFF	TGTGCCAGCAGGTGGACAGGGGTGGATGAGCAGTTCTTC
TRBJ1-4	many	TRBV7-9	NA	CASSSTGGGGEKLFF	TGTGCCAGCAGTTCCACAGGAGGAGGGGGTGAAAAACTGTTTTTT
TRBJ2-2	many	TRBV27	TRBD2	CASALAGPGELFF	TGTGCCAGCGCACTAGCGGGGCCCGGGGAGCTGTTTTTT
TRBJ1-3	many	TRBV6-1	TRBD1	CASSLRDSFFYSGNTIYF	TGTGCCAGCTCGCTTCGGGACAGCTTCTTCTACTCTGGAAACACCATATATTTT
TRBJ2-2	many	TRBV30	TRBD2	CAWSVRGGWNGELFF	TGTGCCTGGAGTGTGCGGGGGGGCTGGAACGGGGAGCTGTTTTTT
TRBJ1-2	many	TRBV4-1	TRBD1	CASSLGQGFDYGYTF	TGCGCCAGCAGCCTTGGACAGGGGTTTGACTATGGCTACACCTTC
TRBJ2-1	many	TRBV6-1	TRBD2	CASSDYSQGLAGSSYNEQFF	TGTGCCAGCAGTGACTACTCTCAGGGACTAGCGGGAAGCTCCTACAATGAGCAGTTCTTC
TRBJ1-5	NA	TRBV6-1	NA	CARWGLNSNQPQHF	TGTGCCAGATGGGGGCTTAATAGCAATCAGCCCCAGCATTTT
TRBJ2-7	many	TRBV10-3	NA	CAISESGSKIQQYF	TGTGCCATCAGTGAGTCGGGTTCCAAGATCCAGCAGTACTTC
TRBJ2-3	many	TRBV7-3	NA	CASSLLVLDTQYF	TGTGCCAGCAGCTTGTTGGTTTTGGATACGCAGTATTTT
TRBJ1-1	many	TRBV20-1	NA	CSATDQNTEAFF	TGCAGTGCTACAGACCAGAACACTGAAGCTTTCTTT
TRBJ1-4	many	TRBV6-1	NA	CASRGQGYEKLFF	TGTGCCAGCCGTGGGCAGGGTTACGAAAAACTGTTTTTT
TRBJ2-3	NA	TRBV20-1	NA	CSASNPTGATDTQYF	TGCAGTGCTAGTAACCCGACGGGAGCCACAGATACGCAGTATTTT
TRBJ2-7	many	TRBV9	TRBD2	CASSVDTSDEQYF	TGTGCCAGCAGCGTAGATACTAGCGACGAGCAGTACTTC
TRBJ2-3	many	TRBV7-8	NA	CASSLQRSTDTQYF	TGTGCCAGCAGCCTACAGAGAAGCACAGATACGCAGTATTTT
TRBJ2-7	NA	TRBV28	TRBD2	CASSFLVPNSGGDHEQYF	TGTGCCAGCAGTTTTTTAGTTCCCAATAGCGGGGGGGACCACGAGCAGTACTTT
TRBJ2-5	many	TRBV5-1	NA	CASSFGRAWSETQYF	TGCGCCAGCAGCTTCGGTCGTGCGTGGTCAGAGACCCAGTACTTC
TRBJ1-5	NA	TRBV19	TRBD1	CASRPGQGARKAQHF	TGTGCTAGTAGACCAGGGCAGGGGGCGCGGAAGGCCCAGCATTTT
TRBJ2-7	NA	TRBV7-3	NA	CASSLDVSYEQYF	TGTGCCAGCAGCTTAGACGTCTCCTACGAGCAGTACTTC
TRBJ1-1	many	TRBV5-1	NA	CASGSDGETEAFF	TGCGCCAGCGGCTCCGACGGGGAGACTGAAGCTTTCTTT
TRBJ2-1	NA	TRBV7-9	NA	CASSLEGIKKFF	TGTGCTAGCAGCTTAGAGGGCATCAAAAAGTTCTTC
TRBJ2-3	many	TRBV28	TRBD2	CASSSGLAGVRGTDTQYF	TGTGCCAGCAGTTCGGGACTAGCGGGAGTCCGTGGCACAGATACGCAGTATTTT
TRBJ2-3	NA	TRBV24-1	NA	CATSDFYREGADTQYF	TGTGCCACAAGTGATTTCTACAGGGAAGGGGCAGATACGCAGTATTTT
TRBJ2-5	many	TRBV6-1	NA	CASSLRAGLETQYF	TGTGCCAGCAGCTTACGGGCGGGGCTGGAGACCCAGTACTTC
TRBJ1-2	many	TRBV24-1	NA	CATSDFTSNYGYTF	TGTGCCACCAGTGATTTTACCTCAAACTATGGCTACACCTTC
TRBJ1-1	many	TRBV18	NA	CASSPPQGGGTEAFF	TGTGCCAGCTCACCACCGCAAGGGGGTGGAACTGAAGCTTTCTTT
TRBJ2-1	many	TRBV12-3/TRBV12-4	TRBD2	CASNLAGGPYNEQFF	TGTGCCAGCAACTTAGCGGGAGGACCATACAATGAGCAGTTCTTC
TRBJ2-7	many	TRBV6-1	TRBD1	CASSRDSYEQYF	TGTGCCAGCAGCCGGGACAGCTACGAGCAGTACTTC
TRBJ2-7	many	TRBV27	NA	CASSPWGYSYEQYF	TGTGCCAGCAGCCCATGGGGGTACTCCTACGAGCAGTACTTC
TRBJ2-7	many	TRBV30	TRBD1	CAWSTGTGAYEQYF	TGTGCCTGGAGTACCGGGACAGGAGCCTACGAGCAGTACTTC
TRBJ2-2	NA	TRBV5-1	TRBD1	CARSLRGTAPGTGELFF	TGCGCCAGGAGCTTGAGAGGGACAGCGCCGGGCACCGGGGAGCTGTTTTTT
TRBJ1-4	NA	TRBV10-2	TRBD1	CASSESKGANEKMFF	TGCGCCAGCAGTGAGTCTAAGGGGGCTAATGAAAAAATGTTTTTT
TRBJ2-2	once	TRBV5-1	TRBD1	CASSNWDREIVGELFF	TGCGCCAGCAGCAACTGGGACAGGGAAATTGTTGGGGAGCTGTTTTTT
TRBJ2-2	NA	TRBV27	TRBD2	CASSSKTSGRGTGELFF	TGTGCCAGCAGCTCTAAGACTAGCGGGAGGGGCACCGGGGAGCTGTTTTTT
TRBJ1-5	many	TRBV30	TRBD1	CAWHSGQGNQPQHF	TGTGCCTGGCACTCGGGACAGGGCAATCAGCCCCAGCATTTT
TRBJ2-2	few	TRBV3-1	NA	CASNYGGELFF	TGTGCCTCCAATTACGGCGGGGAGCTGTTTTTT
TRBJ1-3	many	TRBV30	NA	CAWSSGTNSGNTIYF	TGTGCCTGGAGTTCCGGGACAAATTCTGGAAACACCATATATTTT
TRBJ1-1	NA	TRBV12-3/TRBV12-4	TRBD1	CASSYRQGSEAFF	TGTGCCAGCAGCTATAGACAGGGCTCCGAAGCTTTCTTT
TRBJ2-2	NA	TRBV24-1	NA	CATRGAQVTGDLFF	TGTGCCACCAGGGGGGCCCAGGTAACCGGGGATCTGTTTTTT
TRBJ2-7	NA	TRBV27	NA	CSISPTEAYEQYF	TGTTCCATCAGCCCCACAGAAGCGTACGAGCAGTACTTC
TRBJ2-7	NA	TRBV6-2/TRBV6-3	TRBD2	CASSWTSGTSGEHYF	TGTGCCAGCAGTTGGACTAGCGGGACGTCGGGCGAGCATTACTTC
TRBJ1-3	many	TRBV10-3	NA	CAISERNTIYF	TGTGCCATCAGTGAGAGGAACACCATATATTTT
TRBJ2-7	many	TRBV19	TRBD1	CASSPFRQGENEQYF	TGTGCCAGTAGCCCTTTCCGACAGGGAGAAAACGAGCAGTACTTC